Reported below is one T cell receptor (beta chain). Under the authors' procedure: Cell counts per sample came from amplifying reference gene primers. Measured with immunoSEQ multiplex PCR; TCRdb has only the in-frame clones, and not every one. That table is the source of V, J and clone size, and D and trimming were worked out from the DNA. The sample includes a few hundred thousand clones, about 83% of them seen just once. The data stem from a study of blood T cell repertoires in COVID-19. Study in general: Whether acute or convalescent, the COVID-19 samples came from the United States, Italy and Spain. Sources were T cells, B-cell-depleted T cells, or PBMCs; the material itself was cDNA or gDNA.

Recruited during active infection, patients (from Seattle) were subsequently followed longitudinally. This CDR3 contains 17 residues. V lost 1 base, J lost 7 bases, and 13 bases stayed unmatched. Germline CDR1 reads LGHDT; CDR2 reads YNNKEL (reference sequence). This TCR derives from a woman in her 30s with COVID-19, enrolled during active disease. Sample: peripheral blood. J is TRBJ1-2 and V is TRBV3-1 (or the pseudogene TRBV3-2); 9 bases fit TRBD1. CDR3 loop: CASSQGLDRGFFRGYTF. The CDR3 region has the DNA TGTGCCAGCAGCCAAGGTCTCGACAGGGGGTTTTTTCGTGGCTACACCTTC.